One sample yielded the 4 T cell receptor beta chains listed below, sequenced in a study of shared clonotypes between healthy human individuals. This table comes from immunoSEQ multiplex PCR, and its TCRdb copy is limited to in-frame clones, with some not included. There are some 530,000 clones in the sample; roughly 80% occur only once, and 10% to 15% lies in the top ten. Sequenced material: PBMCs. These receptors originate from a woman between 40 and 55 years old in good health. Some clones in this sample may be carry-over from other donors' samples.

The gene calls are TRBV11-1 and TRBJ2-7; D unresolved. The CDR3 runs to 17 residues. V lost 2 bases and J 2 bases, leaving 19 bases between the germline ends. The V gene's germline CDR1 is SGHAT and CDR2 FQDESV (reference sequence). CDR3 amino acids: CASSLSLTPGSTYEQYF. CDR3 coding DNA: TGTGCCAGCAGCTTAAGTCTTACTCCCGGTAGTACCTACGAGCAGTACTTC.

J is TRBJ2-1 and V is TRBV5-1; 13 bases align to TRBD2. The CDR3 is made up of 16 amino acids. The V segment lost 5 bases and the J segment 4 bases; nucleotides outside the gene matches: 6. Germline assignment: CDR1 SGHRS and CDR2 YFSETQ. The CDR3 sequence is CASRGTSGRGYNEQFF. The CDR3 DNA reads as TGCGCCAGCAGGGGTACTAGCGGGAGGGGATACAATGAGCAGTTCTTC.

With respect to this clone: Given a far larger clone just one base away, this is likely a sequencing read error. The V gene is TRBV5-4, the J gene TRBJ2-2; 7 bases agree with TRBD2. This CDR3 region has 15 residues. CDR1 SGHNT and CDR2 YYREEE come from the germline V gene (reference sequence). CDR3 nucleotides: TGTTCCAGCAGCTTGGGGGGGACTTACACCGGGGAGCTGTTTTTT. Its protein is CSSSLGGTYTGELFF.

The sample holds a few counts of this clone. A far larger clone is only one base removed, so a read error is likely. This chain joins TRBV2 and TRBJ2-2, with unresolved D. CDR1 and CDR2 (germline): SNHLY, FYNNEI. The CDR3 sequence is 11 residues long. Trimming removed 3 bases at V and 6 bases at J, with 2 bases between. CDR3 bases: TGTGCCAGCAGTGAGCCCGGGGAGCTGTTTTTT. It codes for CASSEPGELFF.